This T cell receptor (beta chain) appears in the sequencing data of a study of shared clonotypes between healthy human individuals. Study context: CD4 naive and memory got three plates each, CD8 naive two, CD8 memory one. Findings and limits, study-wide: Sorted-subset samples were not fully sequenced, rarefaction indicated.

The repertoire was sequenced with immunoSEQ multiplex PCR; TCRdb's copy has only in-frame clones and lacks some. This sample has a few million clones; 85% to 95% occur once, and the top ten carry roughly 0.14%. As to this clone: Its antigen is unknown.

The specimen was naive CD4+ T cells sorted from blood. Subset meaning: CD45RA+ positively selected. This clonotype originated in a man younger than 30 in good health.

The CDR3 DNA reads TGTGCCAGCAGTTTGGGATTGCTAGGCACAGATACGCAGTATTTT. Translating gives CASSLGLLGTDTQYF. The V and J genes are TRBV6-5 and TRBJ2-3; D remains ambiguous. Germline V gene data show CDR1 as MNHEY and CDR2 as SVGAGI. CDR3 length: 15 amino acids. Trimming stripped 4 bases from V and 1 base from J, with 12 bases between.